Here is one T cell receptor (beta chain) with its context. The antigen it binds to is not known. One base away there is no much larger clone; base qualities are not given. This entry comes from a study of blood T cell repertoires in COVID-19 (dated by TCRdb to the early 2020s). Regarding the study in general: Collaborator samples came from the United States, Italy and Spain and covered acute and convalescent phases of COVID-19. The material from the prospective study consisted of cDNA or gDNA derived from T cells, B-cell-depleted T cells, or PBMCs. The dataset comprised deeply sampled blood TCRbeta repertoires from subjects exposed to, actively infected with, or recovered from COVID-19. The repertoires were released in a freely available public database meant as a resource for research on the immune response to SARS-CoV-2. Samples were obtained from the ongoing ImmuneRACE study (first 160 participants) and from approximately 1,200 subjects provided by 6 global collaborators. The sample metadata nearly always contained a de-identified subject ID, COVID-19 status, age in years and sex. HLA class I and class II types, where available, came from metadata supplied by the sample provider rather than from assay-based typing.

The CDR3, from cysteine to phenylalanine, totals 14 residues. Just the 42-base CDR3 DNA is kept, in frame starting at base 1. CDR1 and CDR2 (MNHEY, SVGAGI) derive from the germline V gene. Relative to germline, V is 2 bases shorter and J is 8 bases shorter, with 10 bases between their ends. The study at large found these results: How much clinical and demographic metadata was included differed by source and by participant, and the metadata was provided uncurated.

TCRbeta CDR3 regions were amplified from genomic DNA using the immunoSEQ Assay, a bias-controlled multiplex PCR. Turning to the authors' computational methods: Nucleated cell counts per sample were estimated from amplification of reference gene primers within the assay. To quantify the absolute abundance of each unique TCRbeta CDR3 rearrangement, sequence reads were collapsed and filtered. For each sample, productive Simpson clonality was calculated as the square root of Simpson's diversity index across productive rearrangements. Here the immuneACCESS table is served through TCRdb, limited to in-frame sequences with V and J called. Missing clones are a known gap in these copies; in checked studies unresolved V genes cover under half, and the rest lacks a known reason. The V and J calls and clone size are taken from that table; D and trimming were inferred from the DNA. This sample comprises 250,000 to 400,000 clones, 80% to 90% of them detected only once. Of the sample, 5.3% is held by the ten largest clones.

Participants in the prospective study were enrolled through a virtual design, were aged roughly 18 to 100 years, and lived in fewer than 30 United States geographic areas. In the prospective study, participants were assigned to cohorts based on the clinical history participants reported in a screening survey and a study questionnaire. Recovered participants in ImmuneRACE Cohort 3 were defined as having two consecutive negative NP/OP PCR tests, clearance from a healthcare professional, or resolution of symptoms. Each participant in the prospective study had whole blood, serum and a nasopharyngeal or oropharyngeal swab collected by mobile phlebotomists. Prospective study participants could optionally give additional blood draws and questionnaires over an approximately two-month period. Before DNA extraction, prospective study blood samples were shipped either frozen or at room temperature.

The receptor was isolated from a woman aged 25 to 39 who had recovered from COVID-19. Sample: PBMCs or T cells enriched from blood (not recorded which). The rearranged chain carries TRBV6-5 and TRBJ1-6, with TRBD1 as a weak D call on 6 bases. The sequenced DNA: TGTGCCAGCAGTTACGGGGGGGGCGATTCACCCCTCCACTTT. This translates into CASSYGGGDSPLHF.